These 25 T cell receptor beta chains came from one sample sequenced in a study of shared clonotypes between healthy human individuals. Here immunoSEQ multiplex PCR was the method, and the copy in TCRdb shows in-frame clones only, minus some. Of about 2.4 million clones listed, under 95% were seen once; the top ten hold approximately 0.37%. Sequenced: naive CD4+ T cells from PBMCs. Sample subset: CD45RA+ positively selected. These receptors were obtained from a man aged 18 to 35 in good health. Some clones in this sample may be carry-over from other donors' samples.

In the case of this clone: Distinct nucleotide sequences in the sample also encode this CDR3. The genes are TRBV5-1 and TRBJ2-7; D is unclear. Per germline, CDR1 SGHRS and CDR2 YFSETQ. This CDR3 has 13 amino acids. V dropped 4 bases and J dropped 0 bases, with 8 bases sitting between them. CDR3 DNA sequence: TGCGCCAGCAGCCCGGGCTTCTCCTACGAGCAGTACTTC. Translation: CASSPGFSYEQYF.

This clone has just one count. The chain is built from TRBV27 and TRBJ2-6, with TRBD1 identical over 8 bases. J gave up 2 bases and V 5 bases, and 2 bases lay outside the gene matches. Per germline, CDR1 MNHEY and CDR2 SMNVEV (reference sequence). The CDR3 runs to 15 residues. The CDR3 nucleotides read TGTGCCAGCAGTAAGACAGGGGCTGGGGCCAACGTCCTGACTTTC. Translation gives CASSKTGAGANVLTF.

This sequence joins TRBV28 and TRBJ1-3; perhaps TRBD1 as D (5 bases). Trimming removed 3 bases at V and 7 bases at J, with 16 bases between. The CDR3 is 15 amino acids. Germline CDR1 reads MDHEN; CDR2 reads SYDVKM. The CDR3, as DNA: TGTGCCAGCAGTTTTCCGAGGGGAGGTATGAACACCATATATTTT. It specifies CASSFPRGGMNTIYF.

The V and J genes are TRBV6-1 and TRBJ1-4, with D perhaps TRBD1 (5 bases). CDR1 and CDR2 (germline): MNHNS, SASEGT. This CDR3 contains 12 residues. V dropped 6 bases and J dropped 6 bases, with 8 bases sitting between them. In nucleotides, the CDR3 is TGTGCCAGCAGACAGGTCGATGAAAAACTGTTTTTT. Translating it yields CASRQVDEKLFF.

The V gene is TRBV11-3, the J gene TRBJ2-3, with TRBD2 identical over 12 bases. Germline values: CDR1 SGHNT, CDR2 YENEEA. The CDR3 totals 16 residues. The junction had 12 bases not matched to a gene; V was cut back by 6 bases and J by 8 bases. This CDR3 reads CASSRTSGTKGATQYF. The CDR3 bases are TGTGCCAGCAGTCGGACTAGCGGGACCAAAGGAGCTACGCAGTATTTT.

The rearrangement links TRBV6-1 to TRBJ1-5; D is unclear. The length of the CDR3 is 16 residues. Germline CDR1 and CDR2: MNHNS and SASEGT. V lost 3 bases, J lost 0 bases, and 12 bases lay in between. In nucleotides, the CDR3 is TGTGCCAGCAGTGACCCCAGGTACTTTAGCAATCAGCCCCAGCATTTT. Its translation is CASSDPRYFSNQPQHF.

This chain uses TRBV28 with TRBJ1-5; D unresolved. The length of the CDR3 is 16 residues. Germline V CDR1 and CDR2: MDHEN, SYDVKM. Trimming cost V 3 bases and J 4 bases, with 16 bases left between them. The CDR3 is CASSFRGYDRNQPQHF. CDR3 nucleotide sequence: TGTGCCAGCAGTTTCCGAGGGTATGATAGAAATCAGCCCCAGCATTTT.

This chain uses TRBV13 with TRBJ2-1; the match to TRBD2 covers 8 bases. Germline V gene data show CDR1 as PRHDT and CDR2 as FYEKMQ (reference sequence). The CDR3 totals 15 residues. Unmatched junction bases numbered 8, after V lost 5 bases and J lost 5 bases. The CDR3 DNA is TGTGCCAGCAGCGCGAGCGGGAGTCTCGACAATGAGCAGTTCTTC. It specifies CASSASGSLDNEQFF.

V usage is TRBV27 and J usage is TRBJ2-1; 9 nucleotides match TRBD2. Germline values: CDR1 MNHEY, CDR2 SMNVEV (reference sequence). The ends lost 1 base at V and 3 bases at J; junction bases unmatched: 10. This CDR3 is built from 18 residues. The CDR3 sequence: CASSLWASGTYSYNEQFF. The CDR3 nucleotides are TGTGCCAGCAGTTTATGGGCTAGCGGGACCTATAGCTACAATGAGCAGTTCTTC.

Note on this clone: The same CDR3 is also encoded by other DNA sequences in this sample. The chain carries TRBV9 and TRBJ2-1; a weak D match, TRBD2 (5 bases). The CDR3 covers 15 residues. V was pared by 6 bases and J by 0 bases, with 13 bases between. Per the germline V gene, CDR1 is SGDLS and CDR2 is YYNGEE. CDR3 sequence reads: CASTVSGSSYNEQFF. Here the CDR3 DNA reads TGTGCCAGCACCGTGAGCGGAAGCTCCTACAATGAGCAGTTCTTC.

The V and J genes are TRBV6-1 and TRBJ2-4; no clear D. This CDR3 contains 13 residues. V was pared by 11 bases and J by 4 bases, with 15 bases between. Germline assignment: CDR1 MNHNS and CDR2 SASEGT. CDR3 nucleotide sequence: TGTGCCGTCGCCCAAGGCAGTAAAAACATTCAGTACTTC. Translation: CAVAQGSKNIQYF.

This clone appeared a few times. The same CDR3 is also encoded by other DNA sequences in this sample. The chain has TRBV5-1 and TRBJ2-6; no clear D. This CDR3 contains 14 residues. The V and J ends lost 4 bases and 0 bases respectively, with 5 bases between them. Germline V gene sequence: CDR1 SGHRS, CDR2 YFSETQ. The CDR3 here is CASSPSSGANVLTF. Here the CDR3 DNA reads TGCGCCAGCAGCCCCTCCTCTGGGGCCAACGTCCTGACTTTC.

This clone occurred once. The rearrangement links TRBV5-1 to TRBJ2-7; D not resolved. The V gene lost 3 bases and the J gene lost 3 bases, with 13 bases spanning the gap. The CDR3 is 14 residues long. The germline V gene has CDR1 SGHRS and CDR2 YFSETQ. This chain's CDR3 is CASSSSLQIYEQYF. The DNA for the CDR3 is TGCGCCAGCAGCTCTAGTTTACAGATCTACGAGCAGTACTTC.

This chain joins TRBV6-1 and TRBJ1-5; TRBD1 might be the D (5 bases). CDR3 length: 12 residues. Trimming stripped 3 bases from V and 10 bases from J, with 10 bases between. Germline assignment: CDR1 MNHNS and CDR2 SASEGT. The CDR3 sequence: CASSDLQGPQHF. The CDR3 DNA reads as TGTGCCAGCAGTGACCTGCAGGGACCCCAGCATTTT.

The chain carries TRBV5-1 and TRBJ2-1, with 8 bases aligning to TRBD1. The CDR3 extends over 15 amino acids. Germline assignment: CDR1 SGHRS and CDR2 YFSETQ. J was trimmed by 5 bases and V by 3 bases; bases with no gene match: 7. CDR3 sequence reads: CASSSDGQGNNEQFF. For the CDR3, the DNA is TGCGCCAGCAGCTCGGACGGACAGGGAAACAATGAGCAGTTCTTC.

This chain links TRBV7-6 with TRBJ2-1; TRBD2 agrees at 11 bases. Trimming at V came to 5 bases and at J to 8 bases, leaving 20 bases not matched to a gene. The germline V gene encodes CDR1 SGHVS and CDR2 FNYEAQ. The CDR3 spans 19 residues. The CDR3 spells CASSPMPSGRIQTRHEQFF. The CDR3 coding sequence is TGTGCCAGCAGCCCAATGCCTAGCGGGAGGATTCAGACAAGACATGAGCAGTTCTTC. Looking up the rest from reference TRBV7-6 and TRBJ2-1 gives the full variable domain: GAGVSQSPRYKVTKRGQDVALRCDPISGHVSLYWYRQALGQGPEFLTYFNYEAQQDKSGLPNDRFSAERPEGSISTLTIQRTEQRDSAMYRCASSPMPSGRIQTRHEQFFGPGTRLTVL.

The CDR3 is CASSHVTGQANYGYTF. The CDR3, as DNA: TGCGCCAGCAGCCACGTGACGGGGCAAGCTAACTATGGCTACACCTTC. The rearrangement joins TRBV4-3 to TRBJ1-2; D possibly corresponds to TRBD1 (5 bases). This CDR3 comprises 16 residues. Germline V CDR1 and CDR2: LGHNA, YSLEER. Between the trimmed V and J ends, which lost 3 bases and 0 bases, there was a span of 14 bases.

Comments on this clone: This specimen includes other DNA sequences encoding the same CDR3. J is TRBJ2-2 and V is TRBV7-9, with unresolved D. Deletions cut 3 bases from V and 5 bases from J, with 4 bases between. This CDR3 has 12 amino acids. Germline loops: CDR1 SEHNR, CDR2 FQNEAQ (reference sequence). CDR3 bases: TGTGCCAGCAGCTTCCAAACCGGGGAGCTGTTTTTT. Protein sequence: CASSFQTGELFF.

The chain joins TRBV7-2 to TRBJ1-5; a possible D gene is TRBD1 (6 bases). The germline V gene has CDR1 SGHTA and CDR2 FQGNSA. Deletions cut 4 bases from V and 5 bases from J, with 18 bases between. This CDR3 is built from 16 residues. The CDR3 DNA is TGTGCCAGCAGCTCAAGGGGGGAAGGGGGATATCAGCCCCAGCATTTT. This encodes CASSSRGEGGYQPQHF.

The J gene is TRBJ2-5, the V gene TRBV18, with 9 bases fitting TRBD2. CDR1 and CDR2 from the germline V gene are KGHSH and LQKENI. The trim removed 6 bases at V and 2 bases at J, leaving 7 bases unmatched. The CDR3 loop spans 15 amino acids. This chain's CDR3 is CASSPIAGEQETQYF. The DNA for the CDR3 is TGTGCCAGCTCGCCCATAGCGGGAGAACAAGAGACCCAGTACTTC.

The chain uses TRBV7-9 and TRBJ2-1, with D hard to call. Germline V lookup: CDR1 SEHNR, CDR2 FQNEAQ (reference sequence). This CDR3 comprises 13 residues. Deletions cut 0 bases from V and 9 bases from J, with 9 bases between. The CDR3 coding sequence is TGTGCCAGCAGCTTAGCGCACTGGGGTGAGCAGTTCTTC. The encoded protein is CASSLAHWGEQFF.

The chain uses TRBV19 and TRBJ1-5, with a possible D match to TRBD1 (5 bases). Trimming removed 10 bases from V and 5 bases from J, with 21 bases in between. The CDR3 totals 15 residues. CDR1 and CDR2 (germline): LNHDA, SQIVND (reference sequence). In DNA, the CDR3 is TGTGCCACCCAGGACGGGGCTCTCGGTCATCAGCCCCAGCATTTT. This encodes CATQDGALGHQPQHF. The complete variable domain, with remaining parts taken from reference TRBV19 and TRBJ1-5, reads DGGITQSPKYLFRKEGQNVTLSCEQNLNHDAMYWYRQDPGQGLRLIYYSQIVNDFQKGDIAEGYSVSREKKESFPLTVTSAQKNPTAFYLCATQDGALGHQPQHFGDGTRLSIL.

This chain connects TRBV7-3 to TRBJ2-1; D perhaps matches TRBD1 (6 bases). The germline CDR1 and CDR2 sequences are SGHTA and FQGTGA. The V end lost 5 bases, the J end lost 7 bases, and 27 bases lay between the germline ends. This CDR3 is 18 amino acids long. The CDR3 coding sequence is TGTGCCAGCAGCACGAAAGGGGGATGGGGAGAGGGCAGGAATGAGCAGTTCTTC. Translation: CASSTKGGWGEGRNEQFF.

The CDR3 spells CASSLDLDHEQFF. DNA for the CDR3: TGTGCCAGCAGCTTAGATTTGGATCATGAGCAGTTCTTC. The chain is built from TRBV7-2 and TRBJ2-1; D unclear. CDR3 size: 13 residues. V was cut by 1 base and J by 8 bases, with 9 bases left in between. Germline CDR1 is SGHTA and CDR2 is FQGNSA.

This chain joins TRBV11-2 and TRBJ2-3; perhaps TRBD2 as D (6 bases). This CDR3 is built from 14 residues. Between the trimmed V and J ends, which lost 1 base and 6 bases, there was a span of 11 bases. In germline, CDR1 is SGHAT, CDR2 FQNNGV. The CDR3, as DNA: TGTGCCAGCAGCTTAGCCGGGAGAGGGGATACGCAGTATTTT. Amino acid sequence: CASSLAGRGDTQYF.